The 5 T cell receptor beta chains given below trace back to one sample, sequenced in a study of T cell responses to AZD1222 COVID-19 vaccine. Profiling relied on immunoSEQ multiplex PCR, and the TCRdb table lists in-frame clones only, not all of them. The sample holds 85,000 to 100,000 clones, approximately 90% seen once. Sequenced material: peripheral blood, taken 28 days after the second AZD1222 dose. The receptors shown here come from an adult who received the AZD1222 COVID-19 vaccine.

This clone was seen just once. The chain has TRBV12-3 or TRBV12-4 and TRBJ1-1; 9 bases are shared with TRBD1. The CDR3 consists of 13 residues. V lost 4 bases, J lost 8 bases, and 5 bases stayed unmatched. CDR3 nucleotide sequence: TGTGCCAGCAGTTCCAGGGGACAGGGCGAAGCTTTCTTT. As protein: CASSSRGQGEAFF.

This clone was counted a few times. The chain employs TRBV27 and TRBJ2-3; D is unresolved. The CDR3 loop spans 14 amino acids. CDR1 and CDR2 from the germline V gene are MNHEY and SMNVEV (reference sequence). Trimming cost V 6 bases and J 4 bases, with 14 bases left between them. CDR3 in amino acids: CASSPSWSPDTQYF. CDR3 nucleotide sequence: TGTGCCAGCAGCCCTAGTTGGTCCCCAGATACGCAGTATTTT.

This sequence joins TRBV27 and TRBJ1-3; no definite D call. Germline CDR1 and CDR2: MNHEY and SMNVEV (reference sequence). V was cut by 7 bases and J by 2 bases, with 12 bases left in between. The CDR3 runs to 14 residues. This chain's CDR3 is CASTDRAAGNTIYF. CDR3 DNA sequence: TGTGCCAGCACCGACCGGGCGGCTGGAAACACCATATATTTT.

The chain is built from TRBV20-1 and TRBJ1-3, with 8 bases aligning to TRBD1. J lost 16 bases, V lost 6 bases, and 11 bases had no gene match. In germline, CDR1 is DFQATT, CDR2 SNEGSKA (reference sequence). This CDR3 contains 11 residues. In DNA form, the CDR3 reads TGCAGTGCCCCCAAAGCAGGGGGCAGGTATTTT. Translating gives CSAPKAGGRYF.

The chain uses TRBV13 and TRBJ2-5; TRBD2 agrees at 12 bases. Germline trimming cut 4 bases from V and 3 bases from J; bases unmatched to any gene: 3. The CDR3 runs 15 residues. Per the germline V gene, CDR1 is PRHDT and CDR2 is FYEKMQ (reference sequence). CDR3 protein: CASSSRLAGEETQYF. The CDR3 DNA reads as TGTGCCAGCAGCTCACGACTAGCGGGAGAAGAGACCCAGTACTTC. Supplemented by reference TRBV13 and TRBJ2-5, the full variable domain reads AAGVIQSPRHLIKEKRETATLKCYPIPRHDTVYWYQQGPGQDPQFLISFYEKMQSDKGSIPDRFSAQQFSDYHSELNMSSLELGDSALYFCASSSRLAGEETQYFGPGTRLLVL.